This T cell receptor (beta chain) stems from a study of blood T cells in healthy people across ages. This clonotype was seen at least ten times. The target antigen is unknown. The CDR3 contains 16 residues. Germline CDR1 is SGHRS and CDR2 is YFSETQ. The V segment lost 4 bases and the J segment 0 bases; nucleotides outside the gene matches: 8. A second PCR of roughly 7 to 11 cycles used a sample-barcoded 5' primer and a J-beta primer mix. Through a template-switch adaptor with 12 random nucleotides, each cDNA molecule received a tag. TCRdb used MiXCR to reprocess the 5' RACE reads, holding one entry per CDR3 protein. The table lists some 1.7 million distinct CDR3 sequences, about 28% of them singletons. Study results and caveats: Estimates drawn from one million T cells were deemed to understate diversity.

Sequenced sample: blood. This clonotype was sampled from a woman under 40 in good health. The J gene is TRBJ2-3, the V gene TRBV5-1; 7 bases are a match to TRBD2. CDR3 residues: CASSREPGLSTDTQYF. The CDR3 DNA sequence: TGCGCCAGCAGCCGGGAACCGGGACTAAGCACAGATACGCAGTATTTT.